The present entry profiles one TCR beta chain with its context. The table lists this clone with a few counts. Its antigen remains undetermined. Within one base of it there is no much larger clone, and no base qualities were kept. This specimen comes from a study of blood T cell repertoires in COVID-19 (dated by TCRdb to 2018 to 2021). For context, the study as a whole: Collaborator samples came from the United States, Italy and Spain and covered acute and convalescent phases of COVID-19. The repertoires were released in a freely available public database intended as a resource for research on the immune response to SARS-CoV-2. The dataset comprised deeply sampled blood TCRbeta repertoires from subjects exposed to, actively infected with, or recovered from COVID-19. Where available, HLA class I and class II types were obtained from metadata supplied by the sample provider rather than from assay-based typing. A de-identified subject ID, COVID-19 status, age in years and sex were almost always included in the sample metadata. The samples were drawn from two sources: the first 160 participants of the ongoing ImmuneRACE study, and 1,000 to 1,500 subjects contributed by 6 global collaborators. The material from the prospective study consisted of cDNA or gDNA derived from T cells, B-cell-depleted T cells, or PBMCs.

Broad study findings and their caveats: How much clinical and demographic metadata was included differed by source and by participant, and the metadata was provided uncurated.

In the prospective study, participants were about 18 to 100 years old, resided in 25 or so geographic areas of the United States, and were enrolled through a virtual design. Cohort assignment in the prospective study relied on participant-reported clinical history from a screening survey and a study questionnaire. Mobile phlebotomists in the prospective study collected whole blood, serum and a nasopharyngeal or oropharyngeal swab from every participant. Additional blood draws and questionnaires over an approximately 2-month period could optionally be provided by prospective study participants. Before DNA extraction, blood samples from the prospective study were shipped at room temperature or frozen. TCRbeta CDR3 regions were amplified from genomic DNA by means of the immunoSEQ Assay, a bias-controlled multiplex PCR. In the source study's methods: Within the assay, amplification of reference gene primers was used to estimate how many nucleated cells each sample contained. To quantify the absolute abundance of each unique TCRbeta CDR3 rearrangement, sequence reads were collapsed and filtered. For each sample, productive Simpson clonality was calculated by taking the square root of Simpson's diversity index across productive rearrangements. TCRdb stores this immuneACCESS table with in-frame sequences only. Part of the clones is absent; in the studies checked, under half of the shortfall reflects unresolved V genes, and no reason is known for the rest. V and J calls and clone size are given by that table; D and trimming were obtained from the DNA. In all, the sample holds 220,000 or so clones, and about 86% of those were seen once. The ten largest account for roughly 15% of the sample.

The germline V gene (reference sequence) supplies CDR1 GTSNPN and CDR2 SVGIG. V lost 2 bases and J lost 4 bases; the stretch between them is 11 bases long. Including cysteine and phenylalanine, the CDR3 has 13 amino acids. CDR3 DNA is the only sequence kept; it has 39 bases, read in frame from the first base. Specimen: PBMCs or T cells enriched from blood (not recorded which). The chain uses TRBV30 and TRBJ1-1; D gene: possibly TRBD1, on 5 matching bases. The receptor was derived from a woman aged 45-59 years with acute COVID-19. The DNA sequence is as follows: TGTGCCTGGAGTTGGCAGGGTGGCACTGAAGCTTTCTTT. This gives the protein CAWSWQGGTEAFF.